The present T cell receptor (beta chain) was sequenced within a study of T cells in Graves' hyperthyroidism and ophthalmopathy. This CDR3 comprises 14 residues. CDR1 is DFQATT and CDR2 is SNEGSKA in the germline V gene (reference sequence). Trimming cost V 0 bases and J 0 bases, with 9 bases left between them. This clonotype was observed a few times. As yet, its antigen is unknown. Amplification of TCR beta CDR3 regions was performed using RNA transcripts as template. The HTBI primer set drove a first-round RT-PCR of the TCR CDR3. Using its own MiXCR run on the multiplex PCR reads, TCRdb lists one record per CDR3 protein. The sample comprises approximately 600,000 distinct CDR3 sequences, 13% to 15% of which are singletons, and roughly 7% rests with the top ten. General observations from the study: Most expanded thyroid clonotypes above 0.001 recurred in blood.

This TCR derives from a woman younger than 35 with Graves' ophthalmopathy. Input material: blood. The rearrangement joins TRBV20-1 to TRBJ2-7; no firm D call. The CDR3 sequence: CSAREDHSSYEQYF. The DNA for the CDR3 is TGCAGTGCTAGAGAGGACCATAGCTCCTACGAGCAGTACTTC.